The next 20 T cell receptor beta chains were all read from a single sample in a study of PD-L1 blockade in urothelial cancer. Produced via immunoSEQ multiplex PCR; TCRdb's table is partial and in-frame only. The sample shows tens of thousands of clones, about 85% of them seen only once. The sample was PBMCs, taken around atezolizumab (anti-PD-L1) treatment. The receptors shown here come from a man aged 65 to 79 with urothelial cancer.

Notes on this clone: Other DNA sequences in the sample encode the same CDR3. J is TRBJ2-3 and V is TRBV6-5; 7 bases align to TRBD2. The CDR3 is 15 residues long. Per the germline V gene, CDR1 is MNHEY and CDR2 is SVGAGI. V was clipped by 2 bases and J by 1 base; unmatched bases: 3. The CDR3 sequence: CASSYGLAGTDTQYF. The CDR3 DNA is TGTGCCAGCAGTTACGGGCTAGCGGGCACAGATACGCAGTATTTT.

This clone has just one count. The chain uses TRBV29-1 and TRBJ2-1, with D possibly TRBD2 on 6 matching bases. V gave up 2 bases and J gave up 0 bases, with 8 bases separating them. CDR1 is SQVTM and CDR2 is ANQGSEA in the germline V gene. The CDR3 runs to 14 residues. CDR3 in amino acids: CSVERRGSYNEQFF. The CDR3 DNA follows: TGCAGCGTTGAAAGGAGGGGCTCCTACAATGAGCAGTTCTTC.

This chain connects TRBV7-9 to TRBJ2-6, with D perhaps matching TRBD1 (6 bases). Germline V gene lookup returns CDR1 SEHNR and CDR2 FQNEAQ (reference sequence). The V end lost 5 bases, the J end lost 1 base, and 9 bases lay between the germline ends. CDR3 length: 15 residues. The CDR3 sequence: CASSAGESGANVLTF. CDR3 DNA: TGTGCCAGCAGCGCAGGGGAATCTGGGGCCAACGTCCTGACTTTC.

This chain connects TRBV7-3 to TRBJ2-1; 9 nucleotides match TRBD2. This CDR3 spans 18 amino acids. Germline trimming cut 5 bases from V and 1 base from J; bases unmatched to any gene: 12. Germline lookup yields CDR1 SGHTA and CDR2 FQGTGA. The chain's CDR3 is CASSPGPAGGRSYNEQFF. CDR3 bases: TGTGCCAGCAGCCCCGGCCCAGCGGGAGGTCGTTCCTACAATGAGCAGTTCTTC.

This chain connects TRBV4-2 to TRBJ2-7, with D possibly TRBD2 on 6 matching bases. V lost 4 bases and J lost 2, with 15 bases in between. Germline CDR1 is LGHNA and CDR2 is YNFKEQ. The CDR3 is made up of 15 amino acids. The CDR3 DNA is TGTGCCAGCAGCCGATCCTGGGACTTAACCTACGAGCAGTACTTC. Residues: CASSRSWDLTYEQYF.

The chain has TRBV5-1 and TRBJ2-5; D is possibly TRBD1 (6 bases). Deletions cut 4 bases from V and 1 base from J, with 14 bases between. Per germline, CDR1 SGHRS and CDR2 YFSETQ. This CDR3 contains 15 residues. CDR3: CASSTGTTTQETQYF. In DNA form, the CDR3 reads TGCGCCAGCAGCACCGGGACAACCACCCAAGAGACCCAGTACTTC.

The V gene is TRBV10-2, the J gene TRBJ2-2; 8 nucleotides agree with TRBD1. V shed 0 bases and J 5 bases; nucleotides not matched to a gene: 5. The CDR3 is 16 amino acids. Germline V gives CDR1 WSHSY, CDR2 SAAADI. The CDR3 loop reads CASSESGTGSTGELFF. DNA of the CDR3: TGCGCCAGCAGTGAGTCGGGGACAGGATCTACCGGGGAGCTGTTTTTT.

This clone was recorded only once. This chain joins TRBV5-1 and TRBJ2-3; D remains unclear. The V gene's germline CDR1 is SGHRS and CDR2 YFSETQ. Trimming left V 4 bases short and J 3 bases short, with 6 bases between. The CDR3 sequence is 12 residues long. Here the CDR3 reads CASSEETDTQYF. CDR3 nucleotide sequence: TGCGCCAGCAGCGAGGAAACAGATACGCAGTATTTT.

The chain combines TRBV6-5 with TRBJ1-2; 10 nucleotides line up with TRBD1. Germline lookup yields CDR1 MNHEY and CDR2 SVGAGI. The CDR3 consists of 15 residues. Losses at the gene ends were 4 bases for V and 2 bases for J; bases not matched to a gene: 4. DNA of the CDR3: TGTGCCAGCAGTTTTGGGACAGGGGCCAACTATGGCTACACCTTC. Residues: CASSFGTGANYGYTF.

The V call is TRBV25-1, the J call TRBJ2-7; 12 nucleotides match TRBD2. The CDR3 extends over 15 amino acids. J lost 2 bases, V lost 6 bases, and 5 bases had no gene match. Germline V gene sequence: CDR1 MGHDK, CDR2 SYGVNS. The CDR3 coding sequence is TGTGCCAGCAGCTCCCGGACTAGCGGGGCCTACGAGCAGTACTTC. Its protein product is CASSSRTSGAYEQYF.

The CDR3 region has the DNA TGTGCCAGCAGCCAAGCAGTACTAGCGGGAGGGGATGAGCAGTTCTTC. Translated, it gives CASSQAVLAGGDEQFF. This chain joins TRBV4-2 and TRBJ2-1; 13 bases map to TRBD2. V dropped 1 base and J dropped 8; count of bases not matched to a gene: 5. The CDR3 is 16 amino acids. The germline V gene encodes CDR1 LGHNA and CDR2 YNFKEQ.

In this sample, this clone turned up once. V gene TRBV11-2 combines with J gene TRBJ2-1; TRBD2 matches 7 bases. V gave up 3 bases and J gave up 10 bases; unmatched junction bases: 6. Germline V gives CDR1 SGHAT, CDR2 FQNNGV. The CDR3 covers 13 residues. The CDR3 sequence: CASSFGLVGEQFF. CDR3 coding DNA: TGTGCCAGCAGCTTCGGACTAGTAGGGGAGCAGTTCTTC.

The chain employs TRBV28 and TRBJ2-1; TRBD2 matches at 11 bases. Unmatched junction bases numbered 8, after V lost 3 bases and J lost 7 bases. Germline V gene lookup returns CDR1 MDHEN and CDR2 SYDVKM. The CDR3 spans 16 residues. CDR3: CASSFAGLAGRNEQFF. In nucleotides, the CDR3 is TGTGCCAGCAGTTTCGCCGGACTAGCGGGTAGGAATGAGCAGTTCTTC. The variable domain in full, completed from reference TRBV28 and TRBJ2-1, reads DVKVTQSSRYLVKRTGEKVFLECVQDMDHENMFWYRQDPGLGLRLIYFSYDVKMKEKGDIPEGYSVSREKKERFSLILESASTNQTSMYLCASSFAGLAGRNEQFFGPGTRLTVL.

The CDR3 sequence: CASSVAGLAANTGELFF. DNA of the CDR3: TGTGCCAGCAGCGTAGCGGGACTAGCGGCGAACACCGGGGAGCTGTTTTTT. The chain employs TRBV9 and TRBJ2-2; 11 positions match TRBD2. V dropped 0 bases and J dropped 0; count of bases not matched to a gene: 1. In germline, CDR1 is SGDLS, CDR2 YYNGEE. The CDR3 length is 17 residues. Full variable domain (remainder filled in from reference TRBV9 and TRBJ2-2): DSGVTQTPKHLITATGQRVTLRCSPRSGDLSVYWYQQSLDQGLQFLIQYYNGEERAKGNILERFSAQQFPDLHSELNLSSLELGDSALYFCASSVAGLAANTGELFFGEGSRLTVL.

The chain has TRBV5-5 and TRBJ1-1; D is undetermined. Germline assignment: CDR1 SGHKS and CDR2 YYEKEE (reference sequence). V lost 5 bases and J lost 3, with 17 bases in between. There are 15 residues in the CDR3. CDR3 in amino acids: CASRRTPAADTEAFF. The CDR3 nucleotides read TGTGCCAGCAGACGCACCCCCGCCGCGGACACTGAAGCTTTCTTT.

The chain recombines TRBV18 with TRBJ1-3; 8 bases fit TRBD1. This CDR3 is built from 16 residues. The V and J ends lost 5 bases and 1 base, in that order; junction bases with no gene match: 7. Per germline, CDR1 KGHSH and CDR2 LQKENI. The CDR3 sequence is CASSSIRGQSGNTIYF. The CDR3 nucleotides read TGTGCCAGCTCATCCATCAGGGGGCAGTCTGGAAACACCATATATTTT.

The gene calls are TRBV9 and TRBJ2-3, with 9 bases aligning to TRBD2. The CDR3 runs 16 residues. Losses at the gene ends were 0 bases for V and 2 bases for J; bases not matched to a gene: 4. Germline CDR1 is SGDLS and CDR2 is YYNGEE. CDR3 DNA: TGTGCCAGCAGCGTAGGCGGGAGGGTTATCACAGATACGCAGTATTTT. Amino acids: CASSVGGRVITDTQYF.

This chain connects TRBV5-6 to TRBJ1-2, with 9 nucleotides matching TRBD1. Germline CDR1 and CDR2: SGHDT and YYEEEE. Unmatched junction bases numbered 8, after V lost 1 base and J lost 4 bases. This CDR3 region has 16 residues. CDR3 sequence: CASSLTQGARSYGYTF. CDR3 nucleotides: TGTGCCAGCAGCTTGACACAGGGGGCCAGGTCCTATGGCTACACCTTC. Complete variable domain (other parts from reference TRBV5-6 and TRBJ1-2): DAGVTQSPTHLIKTRGQQVTLRCSPKSGHDTVSWYQQALGQGPQFIFQYYEEEERQRGNFPDRFSGHQFPNYSSELNVNALLLGDSALYLCASSLTQGARSYGYTFGSGTRLTVV.

The V call is TRBV19, the J call TRBJ1-5; D possibly corresponds to TRBD1 (6 bases). Germline CDR1 reads LNHDA; CDR2 reads SQIVND (reference sequence). The CDR3 has 14 amino acids. The V end lost 3 bases, the J end lost 2 bases, and 8 bases lay between the germline ends. CDR3 sequence (DNA): TGTGCCAGTAGTATCAGGGGAGGCAATCAGCCCCAGCATTTT. Encoded protein: CASSIRGGNQPQHF.

The CDR3 sequence is CASSPRTENYSGANVLTF. Here the CDR3 DNA reads TGTGCCAGCAGTCCCCGGACAGAAAATTACTCTGGGGCCAACGTCCTGACTTTC. The chain combines TRBV27 with TRBJ2-6; D possibly corresponds to TRBD1 (6 bases). Trimming took off 5 bases at V and 0 bases at J, with 17 bases between the two ends. The CDR3 covers 18 residues. Germline CDR1 and CDR2: MNHEY and SMNVEV (reference sequence).